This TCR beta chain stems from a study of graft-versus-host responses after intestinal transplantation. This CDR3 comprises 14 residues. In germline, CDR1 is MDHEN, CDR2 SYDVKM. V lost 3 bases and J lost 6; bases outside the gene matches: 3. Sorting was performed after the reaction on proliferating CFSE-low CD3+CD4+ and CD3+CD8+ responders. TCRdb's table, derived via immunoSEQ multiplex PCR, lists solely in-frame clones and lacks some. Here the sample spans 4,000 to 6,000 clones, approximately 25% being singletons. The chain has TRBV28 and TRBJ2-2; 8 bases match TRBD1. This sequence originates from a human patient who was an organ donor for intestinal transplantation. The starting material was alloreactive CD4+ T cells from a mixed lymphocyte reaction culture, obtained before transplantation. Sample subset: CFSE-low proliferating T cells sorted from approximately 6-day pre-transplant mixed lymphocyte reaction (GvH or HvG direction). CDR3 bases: TGTGCCAGCAGTTTCCCCAGGGGGCCCGGGGAGCTGTTTTTT. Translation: CASSFPRGPGELFF.